A selection of T cell receptor beta chains follows, all from one sample in a study of metastatic and nonmetastatic thyroid tumors. MiXCR re-clonotyped the PCR reads for TCRdb. The table includes about 16,000 clones, around 23% detected once. Material for sequencing was tumor tissue. The receptors come from a female donor with papillary thyroid cancer or a benign thyroid nodule (not recorded which). Some clones in this sample may be carry-over from other donors' samples. Both conserved end residues are part of each CDR3. D genes are given only for firm matches. Size values are once, few and many counts, or a class for expanded clones, and some rows have none.

size	V	D	J	CDR3	DNA
medium-sized	TRBV2	TRBD1	TRBJ1-2	CASSVPGQGSHGYTF	TGTGCCAGCAGTGTCCCGGGACAGGGCTCTCATGGCTACACCTTC
many	TRBV6-4	NA	TRBJ2-3	CASSDSAGSTDTQYF	TGTGCCAGCAGTGACTCTGCGGGTAGCACAGATACGCAGTATTTT
few	TRBV27	NA	TRBJ1-6	CASKGTRSSPLHF	TGTGCCAGCAAGGGGACACGGAGTTCACCCCTCCACTTT
many	TRBV20-1	NA	TRBJ2-7	CSARRNTAYEQYF	TGCAGTGCTAGACGGAACACTGCCTACGAGCAGTACTTC
NA	TRBV6-1	NA	TRBJ1-1	CASIPPRVEAFF	TGTGCCAGCATCCCACCTAGGGTCGAAGCTTTCTTT
once	TRBV4-3	NA	TRBJ2-7	CASSQVWGPLYEQYF	TGCGCCAGCAGCCAAGTCTGGGGCCCGCTCTACGAGCAGTACTTC
medium-sized	TRBV7-2	NA	TRBJ2-7	CASSLTRDIGAYEQYF	TGTGCCAGCAGCCTGACAAGGGACATCGGAGCCTACGAGCAGTACTTC
many	TRBV10-3	NA	TRBJ2-1	CAIGAPPTNEQFF	TGTGCCATCGGAGCGCCGCCTACGAATGAGCAGTTCTTC
NA	TRBV20-1	NA	TRBJ1-6	CSARAPGNSPLHF	TGCAGTGCTAGAGCGCCGGGGAATTCACCCCTCCACTTT
few	TRBV2	NA	TRBJ2-7	CSNRDYSYEQYF	TGTTCCAACAGGGACTATTCCTACGAGCAGTACTTC
medium-sized	TRBV2	TRBD1	TRBJ1-5	CASSRTGGSQPQHF	TGTGCCAGCAGCCGTACAGGGGGCAGTCAGCCCCAGCATTTT
many	TRBV11-1	NA	TRBJ2-1	CASSAGTVYNEQFF	TGTGCCAGCAGCGCCGGGACCGTCTACAATGAGCAGTTCTTC
many	TRBV7-2	NA	TRBJ1-1	CASSLLRALSEAFF	TGTGCCAGCAGCTTACTCAGGGCTTTGTCTGAAGCTTTCTTT